Below are 23 T cell receptor beta chains sequenced from a single sample in a study of cytomegalovirus exposure and HLA in healthy donors (TCRdb year 2017). Libraries were made using the immunoSEQ multiplex PCR assay. TCRdb carries this immuneACCESS record with in-frame sequences only. Its versions omit some clonotypes, under half of them owing to an unresolved V gene in the studies checked, with the rest unexplained. The sample data list 150,000 to 200,000 clones, and around four fifths of these were observed just once. The top ten hold 2% to 2.5% of the sample. Sequencing input: PBMCs. The receptors stem from a man aged 25-45 years in good health and CMV-seropositive.

This clone was detected once. This rearrangement joins TRBV7-3 to TRBJ2-5, with 15 bases matching TRBD2. In germline, CDR1 is SGHTA, CDR2 FQGTGA. The trim removed 5 bases at V and 5 bases at J, leaving 12 bases unmatched. The CDR3 runs 18 residues. CDR3 coding DNA: TGTGCCAGCAGCCCCCAACCGGGACTAGCGGGGGGAAAGGAGACCCAGTACTTC. It specifies CASSPQPGLAGGKETQYF.

This chain connects TRBV30 to TRBJ2-5, with TRBD1 matching over 9 bases. From germline, CDR1 is GTSNPN and CDR2 SVGIG (reference sequence). This CDR3 spans 19 amino acids. With V trimmed by 2 bases and J by 1 base, 17 bases remained unmatched. In DNA form, the CDR3 reads TGTGCCTGGAGTTATGTGTCGGGACAGGGTGGTCTTATCCAAGAGACCCAGTACTTC. This translates into CAWSYVSGQGGLIQETQYF.

The chain carries TRBV27 and TRBJ2-2; 9 bases map to TRBD2. The CDR3 totals 16 residues. With 6 bases clipped from V and 6 bases from J, the junction kept 11 bases outside the gene matches. Germline CDR1 and CDR2: MNHEY and SMNVEV (reference sequence). CDR3 sequence reads: CASSPLGAGGPGELFF. The CDR3 coding sequence is TGTGCCAGCAGCCCCTTAGGGGCGGGGGGGCCCGGGGAGCTGTTTTTT.

The chain recombines TRBV9 with TRBJ2-7; TRBD1 matches at 10 bases. V was pared by 4 bases and J by 2 bases, with 3 bases of the junction left unmatched. The CDR3 covers 14 residues. Germline V gene sequence: CDR1 SGDLS, CDR2 YYNGEE. Written as DNA, the CDR3 is TGTGCCAGCAGCATCGGACAGGGGGCCTACGAGCAGTACTTC. This translates into CASSIGQGAYEQYF.

The chain joins TRBV27 to TRBJ1-1; D is ambiguous. Germline assignment: CDR1 MNHEY and CDR2 SMNVEV (reference sequence). The CDR3 consists of 13 residues. V lost 2 bases and J lost 5, with 9 bases in between. The chain's CDR3 is CASSLNAGTEAFF. The CDR3 DNA sequence: TGTGCCAGCAGTTTAAACGCCGGGACTGAAGCTTTCTTT.

This chain connects TRBV7-2 to TRBJ1-2, with 9 bases aligning to TRBD1. From germline, CDR1 is SGHTA and CDR2 FQGNSA. The CDR3 is 15 amino acids. After removal of 5 bases from V and 6 bases from J, the junction contained 10 bases not matched to a gene. CDR3 in amino acids: CASSPGTGYLNGYTF. CDR3 nucleotides: TGTGCCAGCAGCCCGGGGACAGGGTATTTGAATGGCTACACCTTC.

The rearrangement links TRBV11-2 to TRBJ2-7; 7 bases match TRBD2. The CDR3 is 16 residues long. Trimming took 0 bases from V and 4 from J; bases not matched to a gene: 9. Germline CDR1 SGHAT, CDR2 FQNNGV. Here the CDR3 reads CASSLDWRGIGYEQYF. In DNA form, the CDR3 reads TGTGCCAGCAGCTTAGATTGGCGGGGGATAGGGTACGAGCAGTACTTC.

Worth noting for this clone: An end of the junction differs from the germline gene, which may be a read error. V is TRBV20-1 and J is TRBJ1-4, with a possible D match to TRBD1 (5 bases). Germline V lookup: CDR1 DFQATT, CDR2 SNEGSKA (reference sequence). The CDR3 sequence is 11 residues long. CDR3 protein: CSARDGGDGIF. CDR3 nucleotide sequence: TGCAGTGCTAGAGATGGGGGGGACGGGATTTTT.

The chain couples TRBV27 to TRBJ1-5; 7 bases fit TRBD1. This CDR3 is built from 14 residues. The V segment lost 4 bases and the J segment 3 bases; nucleotides outside the gene matches: 3. Germline V gene lookup returns CDR1 MNHEY and CDR2 SMNVEV (reference sequence). CDR3 loop: CASSYTGVNQPQHF. CDR3 in DNA: TGTGCCAGCAGTTATACAGGGGTCAATCAGCCCCAGCATTTT.

The chain links TRBV5-1 to TRBJ1-1; possibly TRBD1 for D (6 bases). The CDR3 totals 16 residues. Germline V gene lookup returns CDR1 SGHRS and CDR2 YFSETQ. The V end was cut by 3 bases, the J end by 4 bases, with 19 bases between. The CDR3 bases are TGCGCCAGCAGCTCGGGGCCCGGGACAATGGTCACTGAAGCTTTCTTT. Protein: CASSSGPGTMVTEAFF.

The chain has TRBV5-4 and TRBJ2-5; D not resolved. CDR1 and CDR2 (germline): SGHNT, YYREEE (reference sequence). V was cut by 4 bases and J by 3 bases, with 10 bases left in between. The length of the CDR3 is 13 residues. Written as DNA, the CDR3 is TGTGCCAGCAGCCTAGACGGAGAAGAGACCCAGTACTTC. Translating gives CASSLDGEETQYF.

The chain combines TRBV25-1 with TRBJ2-3; TRBD1 might be the D (6 bases). The length of the CDR3 is 15 residues. The V end lost 7 bases, the J end lost 6 bases, and 20 bases lay between the germline ends. From germline, CDR1 is MGHDK and CDR2 SYGVNS. The CDR3 sequence is CASIGARGFGDTQYF. In DNA, the CDR3 is TGTGCCAGCATAGGAGCCAGGGGCTTCGGGGATACGCAGTATTTT.

This clone has only a few counts. The chain has TRBV19 and TRBJ2-5; possible D gene TRBD1, 5 bases. V lost 7 bases to trimming and J lost 2 bases, with 17 bases between them. The germline V gene has CDR1 LNHDA and CDR2 SQIVND (reference sequence). CDR3 length: 15 residues. This CDR3 reads CASKLGGHEQETQYF. CDR3 in DNA: TGTGCCAGTAAGTTAGGCGGACACGAACAAGAGACCCAGTACTTC.

The chain combines TRBV19 with TRBJ2-7; D ambiguous. CDR1 is LNHDA and CDR2 is SQIVND in the germline V gene (reference sequence). This CDR3 contains 14 residues. The V end lost 3 bases, the J end lost 3 bases, and 12 bases lay between the germline ends. CDR3 protein: CASSMYETGYEQYF. The CDR3 region has the DNA TGTGCCAGTAGTATGTATGAAACCGGCTACGAGCAGTACTTC. Full variable domain (outside the CDR3, taken from reference TRBV19 and TRBJ2-7): DGGITQSPKYLFRKEGQNVTLSCEQNLNHDAMYWYRQDPGQGLRLIYYSQIVNDFQKGDIAEGYSVSREKKESFPLTVTSAQKNPTAFYLCASSMYETGYEQYFGPGTRLTVT.

The J gene is TRBJ2-7, the V gene TRBV7-2, with D possibly matching TRBD2 (7 bases). The length of the CDR3 is 17 residues. From germline, CDR1 is SGHTA and CDR2 FQGNSA. V lost 5 bases to trimming and J lost 2 bases, with 22 bases between them. DNA of the CDR3: TGTGCCAGCAGCCACTCTGACGGTGGGGGGGCCACCTACGAGCAGTACTTC. It encodes CASSHSDGGGATYEQYF. The full variable domain, rest sourced from reference TRBV7-2 and TRBJ2-7, is GAGVSQSPSNKVTEKGKDVELRCDPISGHTALYWYRQSLGQGLEFLIYFQGNSAPDKSGLPSDRFSAERTGGSVSTLTIQRTQQEDSAVYLCASSHSDGGGATYEQYFGPGTRLTVT.

V gene TRBV5-1 combines with J gene TRBJ1-3; D unclear. This CDR3 has 16 amino acids. The germline gives CDR1 SGHRS, CDR2 YFSETQ. The V end lost 4 bases, the J end lost 2 bases, and 16 bases lay between the germline ends. DNA of the CDR3: TGCGCCAGCAGCCTCCCGAGTGCTCAAACTGGAAACACCATATATTTT. Its translation is CASSLPSAQTGNTIYF.

A few counts support this clone. CDR3 coding DNA: TGTGCCAGCAGCTTAAGTAGGACACCCGTTGAGGAGCAGTACTTC. This codes for CASSLSRTPVEEQYF. The J gene is TRBJ2-7, the V gene TRBV7-3, with D tentatively TRBD1 (5 bases). The ends were cut back, 1 base at V and 7 bases at J, with 17 bases in the middle. This CDR3 has 15 amino acids. CDR1 is SGHTA, CDR2 FQGTGA, per germline.

The V gene is TRBV6-1, the J gene TRBJ2-5, with TRBD2 matching 11 bases. CDR1 and CDR2 from the germline V gene are MNHNS and SASEGT. This CDR3 comprises 16 residues. After removal of 4 bases from V and 2 bases from J, the junction contained 6 bases not matched to a gene. The CDR3 sequence: CASSGLLAGVQETQYF. The CDR3 DNA is TGTGCCAGCAGTGGGTTACTAGCGGGGGTACAAGAGACCCAGTACTTC.

The chain carries TRBV7-2 and TRBJ2-2; 16 bases agree with TRBD2. The CDR3 is 17 residues long. Per germline, CDR1 SGHTA and CDR2 FQGNSA. The V segment lost 5 bases and the J segment 6 bases; nucleotides outside the gene matches: 6. The CDR3 loop is CASSAAGTSGGAGELFF. The CDR3 bases are TGTGCCAGCAGCGCGGCCGGGACTAGCGGGGGGGCCGGGGAGCTGTTTTTT. The full variable domain, in which reference TRBV7-2 and TRBJ2-2 provide the parts outside the CDR3, is GAGVSQSPSNKVTEKGKDVELRCDPISGHTALYWYRQSLGQGLEFLIYFQGNSAPDKSGLPSDRFSAERTGGSVSTLTIQRTQQEDSAVYLCASSAAGTSGGAGELFFGEGSRLTVL.

The rearrangement links TRBV27 to TRBJ1-4, with D unclear. Deletions cut 5 bases from V and 5 bases from J, with 12 bases between. The germline V gene has CDR1 MNHEY and CDR2 SMNVEV (reference sequence). The CDR3 has 14 amino acids. The CDR3 loop is CASSTSGVNEKLFF. Here the CDR3 DNA reads TGTGCCAGCAGTACTTCAGGCGTAAATGAAAAACTGTTTTTT.

The chain combines TRBV7-9 with TRBJ2-3; the D gene is possibly TRBD1 (6 bases). The germline V gene has CDR1 SEHNR and CDR2 FQNEAQ (reference sequence). CDR3 size: 12 residues. Deletions cut 4 bases from V and 5 bases from J, with 7 bases between. The CDR3 nucleotides read TGTGCCAGCAGCTCACAGGGAGATACGCAGTATTTT. This encodes CASSSQGDTQYF. The whole variable domain, filled in from reference TRBV7-9 and TRBJ2-3, reads DTGVSQNPRHKITKRGQNVTFRCDPISEHNRLYWYRQTLGQGPEFLTYFQNEAQLEKSRLLSDRFSAERPKGSFSTLEIQRTEQGDSAMYLCASSSQGDTQYFGPGTRLTVL.

The V gene is TRBV27, the J gene TRBJ2-3; 9 bases agree with TRBD1. CDR1 MNHEY and CDR2 SMNVEV come from the germline V gene (reference sequence). J lost 8 bases, V lost 0 bases, and 0 bases had no gene match. The CDR3 runs to 13 residues. CDR3 region: CASSLSDRGTQYF. In DNA, the CDR3 is TGTGCCAGCAGTTTATCGGACAGGGGTACGCAGTATTTT.

The V gene is TRBV7-9, the J gene TRBJ2-7; D uncertain. There are 12 residues in the CDR3. Trimming took 3 bases from V and 2 from J, leaving 5 bases between them. CDR1 and CDR2 from the germline V gene are SEHNR and FQNEAQ (reference sequence). CDR3 sequence: CASSFTAYEQYF. CDR3 nucleotides: TGTGCCAGCAGCTTCACAGCCTACGAGCAGTACTTC.